The 13 T cell receptor beta chains below come from one sample, sequenced in a study of cytomegalovirus exposure and HLA in healthy donors. Primers: 60 Vbeta forward and 13 Jbeta reverse. Generated by immunoSEQ multiplex PCR, the TCRdb table keeps only in-frame clones and is missing some. The specimen's table records 75,000 to 90,000 clones. The specimen was PBMCs. Receptor source: a woman aged 55-69 years in good health and CMV-seronegative.

V and J are TRBV14 and TRBJ1-5; 8 bases are a match to TRBD1. With V trimmed by 6 bases and J by 5 bases, 18 bases remained unmatched. Per germline, CDR1 SGHDN and CDR2 FVKESK. There are 18 residues in the CDR3. This chain's CDR3 is CASSPRWRTGRGHQPQHF. Written as DNA, the CDR3 is TGTGCCAGCAGTCCAAGGTGGAGGACAGGGCGGGGTCATCAGCCCCAGCATTTT.

V and J are TRBV7-6 and TRBJ2-5, with D tentatively TRBD2 (6 bases). The germline V gene has CDR1 SGHVS and CDR2 FNYEAQ. Between the trimmed V and J ends, which lost 5 bases and 4 bases, there was a span of 11 bases. This CDR3 is built from 13 residues. DNA for the CDR3: TGTGCCAGCAGCGTTCTGGAGGGAGAGACCCAGTACTTC. It is translated as CASSVLEGETQYF.

The V gene is TRBV6-5, the J gene TRBJ2-7; 7 positions match TRBD1. This CDR3 is 15 amino acids long. After removal of 6 bases from V and 4 bases from J, the junction contained 12 bases not matched to a gene. Per germline, CDR1 MNHEY and CDR2 SVGAGI. The CDR3 protein is CASSRSGTEKYEQYF. The CDR3 bases are TGTGCCAGCAGCAGATCCGGGACAGAGAAATACGAGCAGTACTTC.

The rearrangement joins TRBV5-1 to TRBJ2-1; D is uncertain. The CDR3 covers 14 residues. Trimming pared 0 bases from V and 2 bases from J, leaving 6 bases between. Germline assignment: CDR1 SGHRS and CDR2 YFSETQ. The CDR3: CASSLALAYNEQFF. The CDR3, as DNA: TGCGCCAGCAGCTTGGCACTCGCCTACAATGAGCAGTTCTTC.

The rearrangement links TRBV5-6 to TRBJ2-7, with TRBD2 matching over 10 bases. Germline V gene sequence: CDR1 SGHDT, CDR2 YYEEEE. V was clipped by 3 bases and J by 5 bases; unmatched bases: 5. The CDR3 totals 14 residues. The CDR3 nucleotides read TGTGCCAGCAGCTCGACTAGCGGGTACCACGAGCAGTACTTC. Its protein is CASSSTSGYHEQYF.

This chain joins TRBV6-5 and TRBJ2-5; D may be TRBD2 (7 bases). With 5 bases removed from V and 1 base from J, the gap between germline ends came to 14 bases. CDR3 length equals 15 residues. The germline V gene encodes CDR1 MNHEY and CDR2 SVGAGI. CDR3 nucleotides: TGTGCCAGCAGTGGCGCGGGGGCAGGCCAAGAGACCCAGTACTTC. As protein: CASSGAGAGQETQYF.

The chain joins TRBV6-6 to TRBJ2-7; tentative D call: TRBD2 (6 bases). V lost 2 bases to trimming and J lost 6 bases, with 14 bases between them. The length of the CDR3 is 14 residues. Germline values: CDR1 MNHNY, CDR2 SVGAGI (reference sequence). DNA for the CDR3: TGTGCCAGCAGTTACCCGGGGGAAGGGAGCGAGCAGTACTTC. Amino acids: CASSYPGEGSEQYF.

This chain joins TRBV5-4 and TRBJ2-7; 8 bases are a match to TRBD1. The CDR3 totals 16 residues. The V gene end was trimmed by 3 bases and the J gene end by 1 base; junction bases not matched to a gene: 9. CDR1 is SGHNT and CDR2 is YYREEE in the germline V gene (reference sequence). CDR3 sequence: CASSCDTGTGSYEQYF. DNA of the CDR3: TGTGCCAGCAGCTGCGATACCGGGACAGGATCCTACGAGCAGTACTTC.

This chain joins TRBV7-9 and TRBJ2-2; 9 positions match TRBD2. The V and J ends lost 2 bases and 7 bases, in that order; junction bases with no gene match: 5. Germline V gives CDR1 SEHNR, CDR2 FQNEAQ (reference sequence). This CDR3 has 15 amino acids. CDR3 loop: CASSLSGLALGELFF. CDR3 DNA: TGTGCCAGCAGCTTATCGGGACTAGCTCTCGGGGAGCTGTTTTTT.

The chain combines TRBV7-3 with TRBJ2-3, with D possibly matching TRBD2 (6 bases). The CDR3 extends over 14 amino acids. The germline V gene encodes CDR1 SGHTA and CDR2 FQGTGA. Deletions cut 1 base from V and 6 bases from J, with 11 bases between. The CDR3 DNA follows: TGTGCCAGCAGCTTAATTGGGGGGAGCGATACGCAGTATTTT. Translating it yields CASSLIGGSDTQYF.

The genes are TRBV4-3 and TRBJ2-1, with a possible D match to TRBD1 (6 bases). The V end was cut by 3 bases, the J end by 13 bases, with 19 bases between. The CDR3 is 14 amino acids. Per the germline V gene, CDR1 is LGHNA and CDR2 is YSLEER. CDR3: CASSQDTNRDQQFF. For the CDR3, the DNA is TGCGCCAGCAGCCAGGACACGAACAGGGATCAACAGTTCTTC.

The chain is built from TRBV21-1 and TRBJ2-3; TRBD2 is the table's D call and was not checked against the DNA. TRBV21-1 is shown as a pseudogene. The CDR3 runs 14 residues. The CDR3 sequence is CASRTEVCTDTQYF. The CDR3 region has the DNA TGTGCCAGCAGGACGGAGGTCTGCACAGATACGCAGTATTTT.

The CDR3 spells CASSREVRRGTGEQYF. CDR3 DNA: TGTGCCAGCAGCCGGGAGGTCCGGCGGGGGACGGGCGAGCAGTACTTC. V usage is TRBV21-1 and J usage is TRBJ2-7; the table gives TRBD2 as D, unverified against the DNA. TRBV21-1 has pseudogene status. The CDR3 has 16 residues.